These 13 T cell receptor beta chains came from one sample sequenced in a study of blood T cell repertoires in COVID-19 (dated by TCRdb to the early 2020s). The library relied on the immunoSEQ multiplex PCR assay. What TCRdb holds here is the immuneACCESS table cut down to in-frame rearrangements. Part of the clones is not present; checked against another copy, under half of the missing clones reflect an unresolved V gene, and the others are unexplained. This sample comprises about 250,000 clones, just under 85% of them detected only once. The ten largest clones take up roughly 10% of the sample. The sample consisted of peripheral blood. These receptors were collected from a man at least 80 years old with acute or convalescent COVID-19.

The chain carries TRBV4-1 and TRBJ1-5; D gene uncertain. Deletions cut 0 bases from V and 2 bases from J, with 14 bases between. Germline loops: CDR1 MGHRA, CDR2 YSYEKL. The CDR3 length is 17 residues. The CDR3 nucleotides are TGCGCCAGCAGCCAAGACAGGTCTCCGATCGGCAATCAGCCCCAGCATTTT. Its protein product is CASSQDRSPIGNQPQHF.

The chain employs TRBV10-3 and TRBJ1-6; TRBD1 matches at 7 bases. This CDR3 contains 16 residues. CDR1 is ENHRY, CDR2 SYGVKD, per germline. V shed 6 bases and J 0 bases; nucleotides not matched to a gene: 5. The CDR3 nucleotides are TGTGCCATCAGCTTAACAGGGGACTCCTATAATTCACCCCTCCACTTT. Residues: CAISLTGDSYNSPLHF.

With respect to this clone: The identical CDR3 is also encoded by other nucleotide sequences in the sample. CDR3 sequence (DNA): TGTGCCAGTAGTATAGTTGGAGGCAATCAGCCCCAGCATTTT. It codes for CASSIVGGNQPQHF. The rearrangement links TRBV19 to TRBJ1-5; unclear D gene. Germline CDR1 is LNHDA and CDR2 is SQIVND (reference sequence). V shed 1 base and J shed 2 bases, with 6 bases lying between them. The CDR3 is 14 residues long.

V and J are TRBV9 and TRBJ2-7, with TRBD1 as a possible D gene (6 bases). CDR1 and CDR2 (germline): SGDLS, YYNGEE. V lost 3 bases and J lost 0, with 10 bases in between. CDR3 length: 14 residues. In DNA form, the CDR3 reads TGTGCCAGCAGCGCCAGGGGCGTCTCCTACGAGCAGTACTTC. Protein sequence: CASSARGVSYEQYF.

This clone was seen only once. This chain joins TRBV9 and TRBJ1-1; maybe TRBD1 (5 bases). Between the trimmed V and J ends, which lost 4 bases and 5 bases, there was a span of 18 bases. The CDR3 extends over 15 amino acids. CDR1 SGDLS and CDR2 YYNGEE come from the germline V gene. CDR3 amino acids: CASSRRQQSSTEAFF. In nucleotides, the CDR3 is TGTGCCAGCAGCAGACGACAGCAAAGTTCAACTGAAGCTTTCTTT. The full variable domain, its missing parts supplied by reference TRBV9 and TRBJ1-1, is DSGVTQTPKHLITATGQRVTLRCSPRSGDLSVYWYQQSLDQGLQFLIQYYNGEERAKGNILERFSAQQFPDLHSELNLSSLELGDSALYFCASSRRQQSSTEAFFGQGTRLTVV.

This clone is a singleton in its sample. V and J are TRBV6-5 and TRBJ2-3; tentatively, D is TRBD2 (5 bases). This CDR3 region has 15 residues. The germline V gene has CDR1 MNHEY and CDR2 SVGAGI. Trimming took off 6 bases at V and 3 bases at J, with 16 bases between the two ends. In nucleotides, the CDR3 is TGTGCCAGCAGCCCCTCGTGGTTAGCGACAGATACGCAGTATTTT. Protein sequence: CASSPSWLATDTQYF.

The chain uses TRBV6-5 and TRBJ2-5, with TRBD1 identical over 11 bases. The CDR3 has 15 residues. The germline gives CDR1 MNHEY, CDR2 SVGAGI. V lost 5 bases, J lost 2 bases, and 4 bases stayed unmatched. CDR3: CASSRTGGPQETQYF. CDR3 DNA sequence: TGTGCCAGCAGTCGGACAGGGGGCCCTCAAGAGACCCAGTACTTC.

The rearrangement links TRBV19 to TRBJ2-2; a possible D gene is TRBD2 (6 bases). Germline V gives CDR1 LNHDA, CDR2 SQIVND (reference sequence). V was clipped by 8 bases and J by 0 bases, with 16 bases between them. The CDR3 is 16 amino acids. The CDR3 DNA sequence: TGTGCCAGTGTCGGTGCACGGGGGTCGAACACCGGGGAGCTGTTTTTT. It encodes CASVGARGSNTGELFF. The entire variable domain, with the rest obtained from reference TRBV19 and TRBJ2-2, is as follows: DGGITQSPKYLFRKEGQNVTLSCEQNLNHDAMYWYRQDPGQGLRLIYYSQIVNDFQKGDIAEGYSVSREKKESFPLTVTSAQKNPTAFYLCASVGARGSNTGELFFGEGSRLTVL.

The chain couples TRBV28 to TRBJ1-6; 7 positions match TRBD1. Losses at the gene ends were 6 bases for V and 4 bases for J; bases not matched to a gene: 3. Per germline, CDR1 MDHEN and CDR2 SYDVKM. This CDR3 spans 14 amino acids. CDR3 nucleotides: TGTGCCAGCAGCCTACAGGGGTATAATTCACCCCTCCACTTT. It is translated as CASSLQGYNSPLHF.

The chain combines TRBV28 with TRBJ1-2, with 9 bases fitting TRBD1. CDR1 is MDHEN and CDR2 is SYDVKM in the germline V gene. This CDR3 has 14 amino acids. V shed 5 bases, J shed 4 bases, and the junction held 5 bases outside the gene matches. The CDR3 DNA is TGTGCCAGCAGTCTTGGGGACAGGGCCTATGGCTACACCTTC. Its translation: CASSLGDRAYGYTF.

This chain connects TRBV3-1 (or the pseudogene TRBV3-2) to TRBJ2-4, with unresolved D. V was clipped by 1 base and J by 0 bases, with 7 bases between them. The CDR3 runs 15 residues. CDR1 is LGHDT, CDR2 YNNKEL, per germline (reference sequence). Written as DNA, the CDR3 is TGTGCCAGCAGCCAAGGCGGTATAGCCAAAAACATTCAGTACTTC. It codes for CASSQGGIAKNIQYF.

The J gene is TRBJ2-4, the V gene TRBV28; D gene ambiguous. Germline-derived CDR1 and CDR2 are MDHEN and SYDVKM. V was clipped by 7 bases and J by 6 bases, with 13 bases between them. The CDR3 extends over 13 amino acids. This chain's CDR3 is CASTRRSGNIQYF. Written as DNA, the CDR3 is TGTGCCAGCACTCGGCGGAGTGGAAACATTCAGTACTTC.

J is TRBJ2-1 and V is TRBV5-5; D unclear. In germline, CDR1 is SGHKS, CDR2 YYEKEE (reference sequence). The CDR3 sequence is 12 residues long. The V end lost 4 bases, the J end lost 4 bases, and 6 bases lay between the germline ends. CDR3 nucleotide sequence: TGTGCCAGCAGCACTTCATACAATGAGCAGTTCTTC. It codes for CASSTSYNEQFF.